These 27 T cell receptor beta chains were all obtained from the same sample, sequenced in a study of cytomegalovirus exposure and HLA in healthy donors. The repertoire was sequenced with immunoSEQ multiplex PCR; TCRdb's copy has only in-frame clones and lacks some. The sample has tens of thousands of clones, approximately 95% seen once; the top ten hold 3% to 3.5%. Material: PBMCs. The receptor set was obtained from a young man in good health and CMV-seronegative.

This sequence joins TRBV7-9 and TRBJ2-3; TRBD2 aligns across 15 bases. Trimming removed 5 bases from V and 0 bases from J; junction bases left unmatched: 6. This CDR3 is 18 amino acids long. Looked up from germline, CDR1 is SEHNR and CDR2 is FQNEAQ (reference sequence). In DNA form, the CDR3 reads TGTGCCAGCAGCCTTGGACTAGCGGGAGGGCGTAGCACAGATACGCAGTATTTT. Translating gives CASSLGLAGGRSTDTQYF.

This chain joins TRBV4-1 and TRBJ1-1; D is unclear. Per the germline V gene, CDR1 is MGHRA and CDR2 is YSYEKL. The CDR3 length is 13 residues. Trimming left V 5 bases short and J 0 bases short, with 7 bases between. Written as DNA, the CDR3 is TGCGCCAGCAGCGAGGATATGAACACTGAAGCTTTCTTT. It codes for CASSEDMNTEAFF.

The chain links TRBV29-1 to TRBJ2-7, with 9 bases matching TRBD1. The junction had 11 bases not matched to a gene; V was cut back by 7 bases and J by 1 base. The CDR3 is made up of 15 amino acids. The germline V gene has CDR1 SQVTM and CDR2 ANQGSEA. The CDR3 DNA sequence: TGCAGCGCACGAACCGGGACAGGGAAATCCTACGAGCAGTACTTC. Translated: CSARTGTGKSYEQYF.

This sequence joins TRBV11-2 and TRBJ1-3; 7 bases fit TRBD1. In germline, CDR1 is SGHAT, CDR2 FQNNGV. The length of the CDR3 is 16 residues. Trimming removed 4 bases from V and 5 bases from J; junction bases left unmatched: 11. CDR3 in amino acids: CASSSLRGQSRNTIYF. The CDR3 DNA reads as TGTGCCAGCAGCTCTCTTCGGGGACAGTCCCGAAACACCATATATTTT.

The count of this clone is one. The DNA of the CDR3 is TGTGCCAGCAGCCCCGAAATCGGGTCGCAGGGGAATGAGCAGTTCTTC. Translating it yields CASSPEIGSQGNEQFF. The V and J genes are TRBV5-6 and TRBJ2-1; D is perhaps TRBD1 (6 bases). CDR3 length: 16 residues. CDR1 and CDR2 (germline): SGHDT, YYEEEE. The V gene lost 4 bases and the J gene lost 7 bases, with 21 bases spanning the gap.

The rearrangement joins TRBV30 to TRBJ2-1, with 10 bases matching TRBD2. CDR1 and CDR2 from the germline V gene are GTSNPN and SVGIG (reference sequence). V lost 8 bases and J lost 8; bases outside the gene matches: 6. CDR3 length equals 12 residues. CDR3 DNA: TGTGCCGGCGAGCGGGGGGGGGATGAGCAGTTCTTC. Protein: CAGERGGDEQFF.

The CDR3 region is CASSSIVAGEAFF. CDR3 DNA sequence: TGTGCCAGCAGCTCCATCGTAGCCGGTGAAGCTTTCTTT. The chain uses TRBV7-6 and TRBJ1-1; D uncertain. The germline V and J ends were trimmed by 4 bases and 7 bases, with 13 bases remaining between them. The germline V gene has CDR1 SGHVS and CDR2 FNYEAQ. The CDR3 length is 13 residues.

Worth noting for this clone: Other DNA sequences in this specimen translate into the identical CDR3. The chain is built from TRBV29-1 and TRBJ2-2; D unclear. Per the germline V gene, CDR1 is SQVTM and CDR2 is ANQGSEA. This CDR3 has 12 amino acids. Trimming stripped 5 bases from V and 2 bases from J, with 6 bases between. The CDR3 nucleotides are TGCAGCGTTCGGTCTAACACCGGGGAGCTGTTTTTT. Protein product: CSVRSNTGELFF.

The chain couples TRBV9 to TRBJ2-3; perhaps TRBD2 as D (6 bases). This CDR3 has 15 amino acids. Trimming pared 0 bases from V and 1 base from J, leaving 9 bases between. Germline CDR1 reads SGDLS; CDR2 reads YYNGEE. CDR3 protein: CASSVAPSGTDTQYF. The CDR3 nucleotides are TGTGCCAGCAGCGTAGCCCCTAGCGGCACAGATACGCAGTATTTT.

V is TRBV29-1 and J is TRBJ1-4, with D unclear. With 4 bases removed from V and 3 bases from J, the gap between germline ends came to 6 bases. This CDR3 is 12 amino acids long. CDR1 and CDR2 (germline): SQVTM, ANQGSEA. CDR3 coding DNA: TGCAGCGTTGCTACAGCTAATGAAAAACTGTTTTTT. Protein product: CSVATANEKLFF.

The chain carries TRBV7-2 and TRBJ2-5; 7 nucleotides align to TRBD2. The CDR3 sequence is 13 residues long. V lost 5 bases, J lost 5 bases, and 5 bases stayed unmatched. Germline V gene data show CDR1 as SGHTA and CDR2 as FQGNSA. The CDR3 nucleotides are TGTGCCAGCAGCCCCGCGGGGGTGGAGACCCAGTACTTC. This codes for CASSPAGVETQYF.

The chain carries TRBV18 and TRBJ2-5; D unresolved. CDR1 KGHSH and CDR2 LQKENI come from the germline V gene. With 5 bases removed from V and 1 base from J, the gap between germline ends came to 8 bases. The CDR3 sequence is 13 residues long. The CDR3 here is CASSEVLQETQYF. CDR3 bases: TGTGCCAGCTCAGAGGTCCTCCAAGAGACCCAGTACTTC.

In its sample, this clone was seen a few times. The V call is TRBV28, the J call TRBJ2-1; 7 nucleotides line up with TRBD2. CDR3 size: 13 residues. The V segment lost 4 bases and the J segment 9 bases; nucleotides outside the gene matches: 6. Germline CDR1 MDHEN, CDR2 SYDVKM. CDR3 protein: CASSSAGVGEQFF. Here the CDR3 DNA reads TGTGCCAGCAGTTCCGCGGGGGTGGGTGAGCAGTTCTTC.

Of note for this clone: One end of the junction does not line up with germline, which may come from a read error. J is TRBJ2-5 and V is TRBV11-3, with 10 bases lining up with TRBD2. Germline V gene data show CDR1 as SGHNT and CDR2 as YENEEA. This CDR3 contains 13 residues. CDR3 DNA sequence: TGTGCCAGCGCCTCAGCGGGGGGGGAGATCCAGTACTTC. It yields the protein CASASAGGEIQYF.

The chain uses TRBV5-6 and TRBJ2-5; unclear D gene. Germline values: CDR1 SGHDT, CDR2 YYEEEE. The ends were cut back, 0 bases at V and 7 bases at J, with 4 bases in the middle. The CDR3 runs 11 residues. The DNA for the CDR3 is TGTGCCAGCAGCTTGGCCCGGACCCAGTACTTC. Translated, it gives CASSLARTQYF.

This rearrangement joins TRBV6-5 to TRBJ2-2; possible D gene TRBD2, 6 bases. Germline V gene sequence: CDR1 MNHEY, CDR2 SVGAGI. The CDR3 sequence is 14 residues long. Trimming took off 5 bases at V and 6 bases at J, with 13 bases between the two ends. Here the CDR3 reads CASSRTTLSGELFF. The CDR3 nucleotides read TGTGCCAGCAGTAGGACTACTCTTTCCGGGGAGCTGTTTTTT.

This chain joins TRBV30 and TRBJ1-2; D is perhaps TRBD1 (6 bases). V shed 5 bases and J shed 3 bases, with 13 bases lying between them. Germline-derived CDR1 and CDR2 are GTSNPN and SVGIG (reference sequence). This CDR3 has 13 amino acids. This chain's CDR3 is CAWQLRTDYGYTF. The CDR3 DNA reads TGTGCCTGGCAATTACGGACAGACTATGGCTACACCTTC.

The chain combines TRBV5-4 with TRBJ2-3, with a weak D call TRBD1 (6 bases). In germline, CDR1 is SGHNT, CDR2 YYREEE (reference sequence). Trimming stripped 4 bases from V and 4 bases from J, with 16 bases between. The CDR3 sequence is 15 residues long. The CDR3 is CASSLGGLGSDTQYF. The CDR3 DNA sequence: TGTGCCAGCAGCCTAGGGGGTTTAGGTTCAGATACGCAGTATTTT.

This chain uses TRBV10-1 with TRBJ1-6; the D gene is possibly TRBD1 (6 bases). Between the trimmed V and J ends, which lost 9 bases and 5 bases, there was a span of 11 bases. Germline CDR1 reads WNHNN; CDR2 reads SYGVQD (reference sequence). This CDR3 has 13 residues. The CDR3 DNA reads as TGCGCCAGTCGGGACACCAATAATTCACCCCTCCACTTT. Translation: CASRDTNNSPLHF.

For the CDR3, the DNA is TGTGCCAGCAGTTTCCCAGGTTCACCCCTCCACTTT. Its translation: CASSFPGSPLHF. This sequence joins TRBV27 and TRBJ1-6; D unclear. Germline V gene data show CDR1 as MNHEY and CDR2 as SMNVEV (reference sequence). Trimming cost V 3 bases and J 9 bases, with 6 bases left between them. The length of the CDR3 is 12 residues.

In this sample, this clone turned up a few times. This chain links TRBV5-1 with TRBJ1-4, with D perhaps TRBD1 (6 bases). Trimming cost V 0 bases and J 8 bases, with 17 bases left between them. Germline values: CDR1 SGHRS, CDR2 YFSETQ. This CDR3 is 16 amino acids long. CDR3 sequence reads: CASSLAIGQGWEKLFF. The CDR3 region has the DNA TGCGCCAGCAGCTTGGCCATTGGTCAGGGGTGGGAAAAACTGTTTTTT.

The chain carries TRBV28 and TRBJ2-7, with D perhaps TRBD1 (5 bases). Germline V gives CDR1 MDHEN, CDR2 SYDVKM. The V end lost 1 base, the J end lost 9 bases, and 19 bases lay between the germline ends. The CDR3 is made up of 15 amino acids. The CDR3 bases are TGTGCCAGCAGTTTATCTGACAGTTCCTACGATGGGCAGTACTTC. This codes for CASSLSDSSYDGQYF.

J is TRBJ1-3 and V is TRBV5-1; tentative D call: TRBD1 (6 bases). The germline V and J ends were trimmed by 5 bases and 0 bases, with 12 bases remaining between them. CDR1 is SGHRS and CDR2 is YFSETQ in the germline V gene. This CDR3 spans 15 amino acids. The CDR3 bases are TGCGCCAGCAGTTTAGGACAGACCTCTGGAAACACCATATATTTT. This translates into CASSLGQTSGNTIYF.

The V and J genes are TRBV6-5 and TRBJ1-5; 9 nucleotides match TRBD1. Germline V gene data show CDR1 as MNHEY and CDR2 as SVGAGI. This CDR3 comprises 15 residues. Trimming at V came to 5 bases and at J to 4 bases, leaving 6 bases not matched to a gene. The CDR3 nucleotides are TGTGCCAGCAGTAAGACAGGGGGGACAAATCAGCCCCAGCATTTT. It translates to CASSKTGGTNQPQHF.

CDR3 nucleotides: TGTGCCATCAGCGACAGGGTGAGCGGGGCCAACGTCCTGACTTTC. Encoded protein: CAISDRVSGANVLTF. This chain links TRBV10-3 with TRBJ2-6; 7 bases fit TRBD1. The germline gives CDR1 ENHRY, CDR2 SYGVKD. The CDR3 is 15 residues long. V was pared by 6 bases and J by 4 bases, with 6 bases of the junction left unmatched.

The V and J genes are TRBV30 and TRBJ1-4; the D is unclear. This CDR3 has 13 residues. The V and J ends lost 0 bases and 7 bases respectively, with 9 bases between them. The germline CDR1 and CDR2 sequences are GTSNPN and SVGIG (reference sequence). The CDR3 spells CAWSVGPSEKLFF. The CDR3 DNA is TGTGCCTGGAGTGTAGGCCCTAGTGAAAAACTGTTTTTT.

The chain carries TRBV5-4 and TRBJ1-4; 8 bases map to TRBD1. The CDR3 covers 14 residues. V was clipped by 3 bases and J by 8 bases; unmatched bases: 6. Germline V gene sequence: CDR1 SGHNT, CDR2 YYREEE (reference sequence). CDR3 sequence: CASSYGQGGEKLFF. CDR3 bases: TGTGCCAGCAGCTACGGACAGGGAGGCGAAAAACTGTTTTTT.